This entry is about one TCR beta chain. Its antigen has not been determined. There are no base qualities to consult, and no much larger clone falls within one base. The CDR3 regions of human TCRbeta chains were subjected to immunosequencing. Turning to the authors' computational methods: TCRs in the repertoires were compared against a reference library of SARS-CoV-2-specific TCRs that had been generated with the MIRA antigen-specificity platform. Breadth meant the fraction of unique TCRs that were SARS-CoV-2-associated, whereas depth meant the fraction of total T cells that were SARS-CoV-2-associated. Using the MIRA data, each spike-specific TCR was assigned both to the spike region to which the TCR was reactive and to a CD4 or CD8 class. Log10-transformed breadth and depth values were compared by one-way ANOVA with Sidak's multiple comparisons tests. This immuneACCESS table, as held by TCRdb, lists in-frame sequences with V and J called but not all clones. Of the missing ones, under half trace to an unresolved V gene in checked studies; the others have no known cause. The V and J calls and clone size come from that table; D and trimming were worked out from the DNA. This sample gives 130,000 to 150,000 clones in total; 93% of them show up just once. About 1.9% of the sample is in the top ten clones.

This entry comes from a study of T cell responses to AZD1222 COVID-19 vaccine (dated by TCRdb to the early 2020s). Background for the entire study: Because spike-specific TCR depth and breadth did not differ between the two schedules, AZD1222 recipients who got a second dose at roughly 4 weeks were pooled with those who got a second dose at roughly 12 weeks. TCR sequencing was performed for 230 to 250 trial participants, of whom roughly 200 were given two doses of AZD1222 and approximately 25 were given two doses of MenACWY control vaccine. Trial participants were enrolled by age into 18-55, 56-69 and 70-plus year subgroups, with roughly 160, 29 and 62 TCR-sequenced participants respectively. What the study reported, not specific to this receptor: After two AZD1222 doses, spike-specific TCR breadth and depth were significantly higher than at day 0 and than in MenACWY recipients. Conclusions about previously exposed vaccinees were limited because only five to seven AZD1222 recipients were SARS-CoV-2 seropositive at baseline. Because no day 14 peak-response samples were available, the repertoires could be characterized only after the peak T cell response. In the small 56-69-year group, the increase in depth fell short of significance, most likely because of low power. Reportedly, close to half of the unique spike-specific TCRs recognized epitopes lying outside the regions that are mutated in the B.1.351 and B.1.1.7 variants. Most participants were white British and females outnumbered males, and the authors suggested that clonal diversity may have been underestimated. CD4 TCRs associated with the vaccine covered the entire spike protein, and the dominant responses were in regions 160-218 and 743-854.

The time point label of this sample denotes: baseline before first vaccination. Vaccinee samples came from UK trials COV001 and COV002, including a single-blind randomized controlled phase 2/3 trial of AZD1222 (ChAdOx1 nCoV-19) in healthy adults. For TCRbeta chain sequencing, PBMC samples from trial participants were taken at day 0 and at day 28 after the second dose. From cysteine to phenylalanine, the CDR3 is 11 amino acids long. Kept here is only the CDR3 DNA, which spans 33 bases and is read in frame from base 1. Between the V and J ends, shortened by 3 bases and 7 bases respectively, the junction contains 9 bases. CDR1 DFQATT and CDR2 SNEGSKA are derived from the germline V gene (reference sequence).

The chain is encoded by TRBV20-1 joined to TRBJ1-2; the best D guess is TRBD1, with 5 bases matching. The receptor's source is an adult in good health. The sample in question was peripheral blood, obtained on day 0 of AZD1222 vaccination. The DNA reads TGCAGTGCTAGGGGGGGAGCTGGCTACACCTTC. Translated, it gives CSARGGAGYTF.